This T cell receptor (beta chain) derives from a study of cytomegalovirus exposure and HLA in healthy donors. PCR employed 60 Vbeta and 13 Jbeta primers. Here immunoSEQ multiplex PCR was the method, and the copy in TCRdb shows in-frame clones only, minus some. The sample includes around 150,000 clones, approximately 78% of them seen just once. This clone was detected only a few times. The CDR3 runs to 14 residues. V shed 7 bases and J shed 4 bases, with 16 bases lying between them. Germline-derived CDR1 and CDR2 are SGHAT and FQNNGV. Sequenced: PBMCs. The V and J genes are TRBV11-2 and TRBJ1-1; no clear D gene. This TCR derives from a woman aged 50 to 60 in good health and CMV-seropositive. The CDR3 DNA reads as TGTGCCAGCACCCTACGTGGGAGAGGCACTGAAGCTTTCTTT. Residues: CASTLRGRGTEAFF.